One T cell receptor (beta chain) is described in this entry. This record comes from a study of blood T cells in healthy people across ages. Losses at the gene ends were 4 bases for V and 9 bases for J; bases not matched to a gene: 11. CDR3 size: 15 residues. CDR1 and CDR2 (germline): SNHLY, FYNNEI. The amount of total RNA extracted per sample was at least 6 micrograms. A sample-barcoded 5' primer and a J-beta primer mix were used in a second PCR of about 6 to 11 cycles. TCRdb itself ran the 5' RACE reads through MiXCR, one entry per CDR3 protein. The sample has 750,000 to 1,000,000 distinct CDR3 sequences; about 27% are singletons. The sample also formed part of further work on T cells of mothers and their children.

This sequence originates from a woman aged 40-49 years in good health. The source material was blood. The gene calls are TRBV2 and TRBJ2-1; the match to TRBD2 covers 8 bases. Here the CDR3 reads CASSGQGTSSREQFF. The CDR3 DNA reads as TGTGCCAGCAGTGGACAAGGGACTAGTTCGCGTGAGCAGTTCTTC.